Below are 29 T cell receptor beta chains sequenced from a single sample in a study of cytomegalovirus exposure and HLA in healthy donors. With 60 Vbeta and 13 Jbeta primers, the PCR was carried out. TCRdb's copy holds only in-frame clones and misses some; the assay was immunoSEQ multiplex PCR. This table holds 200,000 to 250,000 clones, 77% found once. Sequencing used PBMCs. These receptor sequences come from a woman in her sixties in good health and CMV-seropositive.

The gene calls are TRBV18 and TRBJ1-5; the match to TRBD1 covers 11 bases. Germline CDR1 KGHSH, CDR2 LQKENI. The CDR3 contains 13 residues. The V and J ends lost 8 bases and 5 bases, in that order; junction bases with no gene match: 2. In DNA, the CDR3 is TGTGCCAGCCGGACAGGGGGCCATCAGCCCCAGCATTTT. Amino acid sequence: CASRTGGHQPQHF. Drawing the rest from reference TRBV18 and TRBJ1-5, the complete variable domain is NAGVMQNPRHLVRRRGQEARLRCSPMKGHSHVYWYRQLPEEGLKFMVYLQKENIIDESGMPKERFSAEFPKEGPSILRIQQVVRGDSAAYFCASRTGGHQPQHFGDGTRLSIL.

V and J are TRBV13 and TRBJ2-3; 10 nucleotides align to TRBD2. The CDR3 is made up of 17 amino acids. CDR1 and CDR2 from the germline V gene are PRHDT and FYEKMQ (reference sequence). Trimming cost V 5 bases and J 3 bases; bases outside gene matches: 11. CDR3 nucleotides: TGTGCCAGCAGCCCCCGACTAGCGGGCTTTCTTACAGATACGCAGTATTTT. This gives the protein CASSPRLAGFLTDTQYF.

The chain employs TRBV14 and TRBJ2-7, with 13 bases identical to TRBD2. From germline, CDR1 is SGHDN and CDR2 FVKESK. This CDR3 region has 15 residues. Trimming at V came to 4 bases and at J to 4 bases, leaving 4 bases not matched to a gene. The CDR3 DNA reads TGTGCCAGCAGCCGGACTAGCGGGAGAGGTTACGAGCAGTACTTC. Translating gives CASSRTSGRGYEQYF.

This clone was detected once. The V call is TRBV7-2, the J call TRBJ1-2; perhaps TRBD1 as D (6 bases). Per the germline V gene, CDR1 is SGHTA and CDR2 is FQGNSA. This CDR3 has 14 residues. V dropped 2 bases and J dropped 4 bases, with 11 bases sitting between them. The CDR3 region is CASSLRTESYGYTF. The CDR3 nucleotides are TGTGCCAGCAGCTTAAGGACAGAGAGCTATGGCTACACCTTC.

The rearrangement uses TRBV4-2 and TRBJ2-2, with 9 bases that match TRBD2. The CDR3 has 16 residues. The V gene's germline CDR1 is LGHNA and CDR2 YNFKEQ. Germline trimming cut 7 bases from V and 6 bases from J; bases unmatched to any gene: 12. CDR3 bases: TGTGCCAGCACCCCAGAAGGCGGGAGGGCCTCCGGGGAGCTGTTTTTT. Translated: CASTPEGGRASGELFF.

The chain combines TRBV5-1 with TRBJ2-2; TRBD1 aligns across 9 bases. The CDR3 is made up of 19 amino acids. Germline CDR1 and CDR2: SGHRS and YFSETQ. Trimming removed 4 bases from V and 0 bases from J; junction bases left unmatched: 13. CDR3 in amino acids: CASSPSTNRGQANTGELFF. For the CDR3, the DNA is TGCGCCAGCAGCCCGTCAACAAACAGGGGGCAGGCGAACACCGGGGAGCTGTTTTTT. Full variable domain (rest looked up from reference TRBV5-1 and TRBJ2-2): KAGVTQTPRYLIKTRGQQVTLSCSPISGHRSVSWYQQTPGQGLQFLFEYFSETQRNKGNFPGRFSGRQFSNSRSEMNVSTLELGDSALYLCASSPSTNRGQANTGELFFGEGSRLTVL.

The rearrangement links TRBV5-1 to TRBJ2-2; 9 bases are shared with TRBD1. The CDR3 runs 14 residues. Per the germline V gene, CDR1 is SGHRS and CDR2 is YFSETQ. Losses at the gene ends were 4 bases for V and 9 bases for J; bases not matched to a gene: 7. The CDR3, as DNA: TGCGCCAGCAGCCGCCCGGACAGGGGACGGGAGCTGTTTTTT. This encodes CASSRPDRGRELFF.

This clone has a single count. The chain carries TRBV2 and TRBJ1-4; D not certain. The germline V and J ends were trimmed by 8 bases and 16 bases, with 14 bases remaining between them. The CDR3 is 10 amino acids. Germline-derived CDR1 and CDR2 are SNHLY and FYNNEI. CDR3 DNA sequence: TGTGCCAGCGGCCCGGGGAGTACGTTTTTT. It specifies CASGPGSTFF.

The CDR3 region is CASSQGQGAYEQYF. In DNA form, the CDR3 reads TGCGCCAGCAGCCAGGGACAGGGAGCCTACGAGCAGTACTTC. The V and J genes are TRBV5-1 and TRBJ2-7; 9 positions agree with TRBD1. Germline V gene lookup returns CDR1 SGHRS and CDR2 YFSETQ. This CDR3 has 14 residues. The V gene end was trimmed by 4 bases and the J gene end by 2 bases; junction bases not matched to a gene: 4.

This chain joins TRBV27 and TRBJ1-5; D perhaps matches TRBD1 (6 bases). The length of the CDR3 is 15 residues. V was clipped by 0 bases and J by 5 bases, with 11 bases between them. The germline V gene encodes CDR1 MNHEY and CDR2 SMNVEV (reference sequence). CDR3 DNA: TGTGCCAGCAGTTTATCGGGGGACAACTATCAGCCCCAGCATTTT. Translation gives CASSLSGDNYQPQHF.

The CDR3, as DNA: TGTGCCAGCATGGCCGTTGATGGCTACACCTTC. As protein: CASMAVDGYTF. The rearrangement uses TRBV28 and TRBJ1-2; no firm D call. CDR1 and CDR2 (germline): MDHEN, SYDVKM. The CDR3 has 11 residues. Trimming left V 7 bases short and J 6 bases short, with 9 bases between.

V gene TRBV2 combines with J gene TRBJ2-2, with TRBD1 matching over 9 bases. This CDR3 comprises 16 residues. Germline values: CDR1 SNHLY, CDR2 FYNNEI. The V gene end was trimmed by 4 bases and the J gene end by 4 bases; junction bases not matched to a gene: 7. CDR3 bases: TGTGCCAGCAGTGGGACCGGGACAGGGATCACCGGGGAGCTGTTTTTT. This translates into CASSGTGTGITGELFF.

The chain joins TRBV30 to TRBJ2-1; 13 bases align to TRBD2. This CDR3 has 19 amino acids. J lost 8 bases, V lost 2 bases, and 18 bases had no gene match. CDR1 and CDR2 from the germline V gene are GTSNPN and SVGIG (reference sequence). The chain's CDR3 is CAWSSPLGTSGVRLHEQFF. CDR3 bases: TGTGCCTGGAGTAGCCCCCTCGGGACTAGCGGGGTCAGGCTCCATGAGCAGTTCTTC.

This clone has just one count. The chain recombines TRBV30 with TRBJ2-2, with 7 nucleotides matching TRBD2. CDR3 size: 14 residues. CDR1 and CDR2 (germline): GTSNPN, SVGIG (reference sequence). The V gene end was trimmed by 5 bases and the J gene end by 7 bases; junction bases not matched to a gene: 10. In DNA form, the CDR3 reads TGTGCCTGGGTCAGAAGGGAGGGTGGCGGGGAGCTGTTTTTT. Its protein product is CAWVRREGGGELFF. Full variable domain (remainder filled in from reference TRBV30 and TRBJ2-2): SQTIHQWPATLVQPVGSPLSLECTVEGTSNPNLYWYRQAAGRGLQLLFYSVGIGQISSEVPQNLSASRPQDRQFILSSKKLLLSDSGFYLCAWVRREGGGELFFGEGSRLTVL.

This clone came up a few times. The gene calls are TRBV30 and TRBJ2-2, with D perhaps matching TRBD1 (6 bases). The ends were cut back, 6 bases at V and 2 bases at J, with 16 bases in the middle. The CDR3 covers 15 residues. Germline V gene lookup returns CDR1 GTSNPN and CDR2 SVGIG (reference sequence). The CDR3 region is CACNLGTSNTGELFF. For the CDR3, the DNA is TGTGCCTGTAACCTCGGGACATCTAACACCGGGGAGCTGTTTTTT.

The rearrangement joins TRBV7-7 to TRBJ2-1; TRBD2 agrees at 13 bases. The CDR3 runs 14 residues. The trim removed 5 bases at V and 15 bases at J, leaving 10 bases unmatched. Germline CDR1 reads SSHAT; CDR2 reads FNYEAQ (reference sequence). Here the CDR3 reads CASSLGLAGPRLFF. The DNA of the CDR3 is TGTGCCAGCAGCCTGGGACTAGCGGGACCGAGGTTGTTCTTC.

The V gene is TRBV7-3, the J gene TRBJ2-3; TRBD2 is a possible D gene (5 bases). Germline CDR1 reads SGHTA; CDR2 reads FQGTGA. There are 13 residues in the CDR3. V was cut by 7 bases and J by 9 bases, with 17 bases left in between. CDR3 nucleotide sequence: TGTGCCAGCAAGGGTAGCTCCGGCGGGACGCAGTATTTT. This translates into CASKGSSGGTQYF.

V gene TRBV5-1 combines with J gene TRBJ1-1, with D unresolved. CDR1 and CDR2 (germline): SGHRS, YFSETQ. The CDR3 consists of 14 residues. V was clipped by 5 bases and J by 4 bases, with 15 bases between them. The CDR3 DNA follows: TGCGCCAGCAGGTCGGAGGTCTGGGGCACTGAAGCTTTCTTT. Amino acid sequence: CASRSEVWGTEAFF.

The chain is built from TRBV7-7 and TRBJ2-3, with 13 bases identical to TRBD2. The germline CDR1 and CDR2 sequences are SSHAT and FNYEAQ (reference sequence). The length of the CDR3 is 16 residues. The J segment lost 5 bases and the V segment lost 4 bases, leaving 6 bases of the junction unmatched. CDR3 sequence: CASSSGLAGVKDTQYF. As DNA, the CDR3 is TGTGCCAGCAGCTCCGGACTAGCGGGAGTAAAAGATACGCAGTATTTT.

The CDR3 sequence: CASSLDRLNEQFF. CDR3 nucleotides: TGTGCCAGCAGCTTAGATCGGTTAAATGAGCAGTTCTTC. This sequence joins TRBV11-3 and TRBJ2-1; D unresolved. Germline CDR1 and CDR2: SGHNT and YENEEA. This CDR3 region has 13 residues. Trimming removed 0 bases from V and 7 bases from J, with 7 bases in between.

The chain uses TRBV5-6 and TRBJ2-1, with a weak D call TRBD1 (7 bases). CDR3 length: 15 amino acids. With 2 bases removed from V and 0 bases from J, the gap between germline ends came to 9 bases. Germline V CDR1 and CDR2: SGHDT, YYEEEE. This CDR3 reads CASSFRGVSYNEQFF. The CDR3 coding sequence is TGTGCCAGCAGCTTCAGGGGGGTCTCCTACAATGAGCAGTTCTTC.

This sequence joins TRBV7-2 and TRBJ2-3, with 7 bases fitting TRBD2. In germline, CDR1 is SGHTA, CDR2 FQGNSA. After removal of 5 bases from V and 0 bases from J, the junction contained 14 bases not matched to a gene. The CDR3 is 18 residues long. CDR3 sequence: CASSPGLLALESTDTQYF. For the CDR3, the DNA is TGTGCCAGCAGCCCTGGGCTACTAGCGCTTGAAAGCACAGATACGCAGTATTTT.

In DNA, the CDR3 is TGTGCCAGCAGCCCAGGGGCAGGAGAGGCCAACGTCCTGACTTTC. Residues: CASSPGAGEANVLTF. V gene TRBV28 combines with J gene TRBJ2-6, with D perhaps matching TRBD1 (6 bases). CDR1 MDHEN and CDR2 SYDVKM come from the germline V gene. The CDR3 consists of 15 residues. Deletions cut 6 bases from V and 6 bases from J, with 15 bases between.

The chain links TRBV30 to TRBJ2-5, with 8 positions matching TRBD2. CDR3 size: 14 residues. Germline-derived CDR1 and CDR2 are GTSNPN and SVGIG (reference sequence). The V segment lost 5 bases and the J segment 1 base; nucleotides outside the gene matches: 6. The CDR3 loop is CAWGTTSGQETQYF. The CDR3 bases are TGTGCCTGGGGGACCACTAGCGGCCAAGAGACCCAGTACTTC.

The CDR3 DNA reads as TGTGCCAGCCTACGGGACAGGGCAGGCACAGATACGCAGTATTTT. Its protein is CASLRDRAGTDTQYF. V and J are TRBV18 and TRBJ2-3; 9 nucleotides match TRBD1. Germline lookup yields CDR1 KGHSH and CDR2 LQKENI. This CDR3 region has 15 residues. V lost 8 bases to trimming and J lost 1 base; unmatched junction nucleotides: 7.

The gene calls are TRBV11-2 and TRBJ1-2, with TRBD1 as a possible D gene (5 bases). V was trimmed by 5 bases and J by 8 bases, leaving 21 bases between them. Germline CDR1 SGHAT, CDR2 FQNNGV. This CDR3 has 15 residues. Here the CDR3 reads CASSPPDYRTPGYTF. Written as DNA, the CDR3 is TGTGCCAGCAGCCCGCCGGATTACAGGACACCAGGCTACACCTTC.

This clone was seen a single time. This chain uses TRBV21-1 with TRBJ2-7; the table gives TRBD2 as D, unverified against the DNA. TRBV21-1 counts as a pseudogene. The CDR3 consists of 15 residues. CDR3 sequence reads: CASSKVPGSTPEQYF. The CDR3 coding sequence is TGTGCCAGCAGCAAAGTCCCCGGGAGCACTCCCGAGCAGTACTTC.

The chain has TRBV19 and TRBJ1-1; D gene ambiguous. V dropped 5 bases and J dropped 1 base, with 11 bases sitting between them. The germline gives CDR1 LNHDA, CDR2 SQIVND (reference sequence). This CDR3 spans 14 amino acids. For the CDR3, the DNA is TGTGCCAGTAGTGCCTCTATGTGGAACACTGAAGCTTTCTTT. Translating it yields CASSASMWNTEAFF.

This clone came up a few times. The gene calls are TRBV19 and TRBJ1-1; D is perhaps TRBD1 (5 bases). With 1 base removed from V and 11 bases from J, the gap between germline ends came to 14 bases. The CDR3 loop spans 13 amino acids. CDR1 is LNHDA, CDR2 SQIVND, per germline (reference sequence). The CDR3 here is CASSIGGGGSAFF. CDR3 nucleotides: TGTGCCAGTAGTATAGGGGGGGGAGGTTCCGCTTTCTTT.